The clone carrying this T cell receptor beta chain was recorded at least ten times. Its target is not known. This CDR3 region has 16 residues. CDR1 and CDR2 from the germline V gene are MNHEY and SVGEGT. V was clipped by 7 bases and J by 1 base; unmatched bases: 11. This sample is drawn from a study of blood T cells in healthy people across ages. Study-level points and caveats: Roughly linear age-related decline in beta diversity appeared, significant by age approximately 40.

Combining a sample-barcoded 5' primer with a J-beta primer mix, a second PCR ran for roughly 7 to 12 cycles. TCRdb independently ran MiXCR on the 5' RACE reads; one entry per CDR3 protein. Here the sample spans more than 750,000 distinct CDR3 sequences, 25% to 30% being singletons. The data also belong to a second study, concerning T cells of mothers and their children. That paper adds: A few healthy Caucasian mothers, along with their six children, were the donors.

The chain uses TRBV6-2 or TRBV6-3 and TRBJ2-5; 8 bases match TRBD1. Sequences were obtained from blood. The sequence derives from a middle-aged woman in good health. CDR3 region: CASNSGGQGLQETQYF. The CDR3 DNA reads as TGTGCCAGCAATTCCGGCGGACAGGGTCTCCAAGAGACCCAGTACTTC.